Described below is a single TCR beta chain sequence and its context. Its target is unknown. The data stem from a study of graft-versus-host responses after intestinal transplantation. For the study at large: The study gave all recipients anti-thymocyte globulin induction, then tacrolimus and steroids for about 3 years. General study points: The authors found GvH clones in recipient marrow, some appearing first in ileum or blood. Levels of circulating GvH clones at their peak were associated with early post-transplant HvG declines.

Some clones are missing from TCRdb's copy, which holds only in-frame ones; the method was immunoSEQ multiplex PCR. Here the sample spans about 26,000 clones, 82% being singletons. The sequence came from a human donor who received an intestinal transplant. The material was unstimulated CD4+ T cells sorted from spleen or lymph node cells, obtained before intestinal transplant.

CDR3 sequence reads: CASSLGGSSSEKLFF. For the CDR3, the DNA is TGCGCCAGCAGCCTTGGGGGGTCCTCAAGTGAAAAACTGTTTTTT. J is TRBJ1-4 and V is TRBV5-1, with D possibly TRBD1 on 5 matching bases. Trimming shortened V by 4 bases and J by 7 bases, and 17 bases separated the two germline ends. The CDR3 has 15 residues. Germline CDR1 and CDR2: SGHRS and YFSETQ.